The next 24 T cell receptor beta chains were all read from a single sample in a study of T cells after yellow fever vaccination. TCRdb called the 5' RACE reads again in MiXCR, with one record for every CDR3 protein. The data show fewer than 500,000 distinct CDR3 sequences, around 20% seen once. This specimen was PBMCs, taken before the yellow fever booster vaccination. These receptors all stem from a man aged 18 to 30 who received the YFV17D yellow fever vaccine.

The chain couples TRBV10-2 to TRBJ2-3; 11 bases map to TRBD2. J lost 9 bases, V lost 5 bases, and 10 bases had no gene match. This CDR3 contains 15 residues. Germline CDR1 reads WSHSY; CDR2 reads SAAADI. CDR3: CASSTSGGGGETQYF. The DNA for the CDR3 is TGCGCCAGCAGTACTAGCGGGGGTGGAGGAGAAACGCAGTATTTT.

The chain links TRBV11-2 to TRBJ2-7; D is tentatively TRBD1 or TRBD2 (5 bases each). The ends were cut back, 2 bases at V and 2 bases at J, with 10 bases in the middle. Germline V gene sequence: CDR1 SGHAT, CDR2 FQNNGV. This CDR3 spans 14 amino acids. CDR3 amino acids: CASSLLGVTYEQYF. The CDR3 region has the DNA TGTGCCAGCAGCTTACTGGGGGTCACCTACGAGCAGTACTTC.

The rearrangement uses TRBV4-2 and TRBJ2-7; 7 bases align to TRBD2. The J segment lost 1 base and the V segment lost 4 bases, leaving 19 bases of the junction unmatched. Per germline, CDR1 LGHNA and CDR2 YNFKEQ. The CDR3 has 19 residues. The CDR3 region is CASSRADGASGIMSYEQYF. The DNA for the CDR3 is TGTGCCAGCAGCCGAGCAGACGGGGCTAGCGGTATAATGTCCTACGAGCAGTACTTC.

This clonotype was seen a few times. The CDR3 spells CAIKGGGLANTGELFF. DNA for the CDR3: TGTGCCATCAAGGGCGGGGGGCTAGCGAACACCGGGGAGCTGTTTTTT. V is TRBV10-3 and J is TRBJ2-2, with 8 bases that match TRBD2. The junction had 7 bases not matched to a gene; V was cut back by 7 bases and J by 0 bases. The V gene's germline CDR1 is ENHRY and CDR2 SYGVKD. This CDR3 has 16 residues.

This clonotype was counted a few times. This chain links TRBV7-8 with TRBJ1-2; no clear D gene. CDR1 and CDR2 from the germline V gene are SGHVS and FQNEAQ. V lost 5 bases and J 4 bases, leaving 8 bases between the germline ends. The CDR3 contains 12 residues. The CDR3 reads CASSREAYGYTF. The CDR3 DNA reads TGTGCCAGCAGCCGAGAGGCCTATGGCTACACCTTC.

The chain employs TRBV6-5 and TRBJ2-1; 9 nucleotides agree with TRBD2. The CDR3 sequence is 18 residues long. Looked up from germline, CDR1 is MNHEY and CDR2 is SVGAGI. With 3 bases clipped from V and 1 base from J, the junction kept 10 bases outside the gene matches. CDR3 DNA sequence: TGTGCCAGCAGTTATTCAGGGCGAGCGGGGGGATCCTACAATGAGCAGTTCTTC. Its protein is CASSYSGRAGGSYNEQFF.

This clonotype was observed a few times. V and J are TRBV7-8 and TRBJ2-1, with 7 bases identical to TRBD2. V was pared by 2 bases and J by 7 bases, with 8 bases of the junction left unmatched. This CDR3 contains 15 residues. In germline, CDR1 is SGHVS, CDR2 FQNEAQ. The CDR3 sequence: CASSLRIQLANEQFF. Here the CDR3 DNA reads TGTGCCAGCAGCTTACGTATCCAACTAGCGAATGAGCAGTTCTTC.

This clonotype has just a few counts. The chain employs TRBV7-2 and TRBJ1-2; maybe TRBD1 (5 bases). There are 15 residues in the CDR3. CDR1 is SGHTA and CDR2 is FQGNSA in the germline V gene. The germline V and J ends were trimmed by 4 bases and 0 bases, with 12 bases remaining between them. Written as DNA, the CDR3 is TGTGCCAGCAGCTCGCCGCAGGGAGCTAACTATGGCTACACCTTC. Translating gives CASSSPQGANYGYTF.

V gene TRBV7-2 combines with J gene TRBJ2-7, with D maybe TRBD1 (6 bases). Trimming left V 5 bases short and J 3 bases short, with 11 bases between. This CDR3 comprises 13 residues. Germline V gives CDR1 SGHTA, CDR2 FQGNSA. The CDR3 is CASSPRQDYEQYF. The CDR3 nucleotides are TGTGCCAGCAGCCCGAGACAGGACTACGAGCAGTACTTC.

This clonotype was seen only a few times. The chain has TRBV11-2 and TRBJ1-1, with D unresolved. Germline V gene lookup returns CDR1 SGHAT and CDR2 FQNNGV. The CDR3 has 14 residues. Trimming left V 2 bases short and J 1 base short, with 8 bases between. In nucleotides, the CDR3 is TGTGCCAGCAGCTTATACGCCGGGAACACTGAAGCTTTCTTT. Residues: CASSLYAGNTEAFF.

The rearrangement uses TRBV10-2 and TRBJ2-3; no definite D call. In germline, CDR1 is WSHSY, CDR2 SAAADI. The CDR3 loop spans 15 amino acids. Trimming stripped 0 bases from V and 0 bases from J, with 7 bases between. DNA of the CDR3: TGCGCCAGCAGTGAGTCCCTCTCTAGCACAGATACGCAGTATTTT. Translation: CASSESLSSTDTQYF.

This clonotype was detected only a few times. The chain recombines TRBV29-1 with TRBJ1-1; D might be TRBD1 (5 bases). Per the germline V gene, CDR1 is SQVTM and CDR2 is ANQGSEA. V lost 6 bases and J 3 bases, leaving 11 bases between the germline ends. The CDR3 extends over 12 amino acids. The DNA for the CDR3 is TGCAGCGTCAGTTTAGGGGACACTGAAGCTTTCTTT. This gives the protein CSVSLGDTEAFF.

This clonotype was observed a few times. The rearrangement links TRBV29-1 to TRBJ2-5; D ambiguous. This CDR3 region has 12 residues. Trimming shortened V by 1 base and J by 5 bases, and 8 bases separated the two germline ends. In germline, CDR1 is SQVTM, CDR2 ANQGSEA. The CDR3 reads CSVEVSAETQYF. CDR3 DNA sequence: TGCAGCGTTGAAGTATCGGCGGAGACCCAGTACTTC.

The rearrangement uses TRBV28 and TRBJ1-5; D gene unclear. This CDR3 is 16 amino acids long. Trimming pared 7 bases from V and 4 bases from J, leaving 20 bases between. Germline CDR1 MDHEN, CDR2 SYDVKM. CDR3 sequence (DNA): TGTGCCAGCACCGAGGGCGGACGGTCCAATAATCAGCCCCAGCATTTT. It encodes CASTEGGRSNNQPQHF.

The gene calls are TRBV9 and TRBJ1-1; D perhaps matches TRBD1 (6 bases). Germline values: CDR1 SGDLS, CDR2 YYNGEE. V lost 3 bases, J lost 1 base, and 22 bases lay in between. CDR3 length equals 18 residues. Here the CDR3 reads CASSAGAGLPGTNTEAFF. CDR3 bases: TGTGCCAGCAGCGCGGGGGCAGGTCTACCGGGGACGAACACTGAAGCTTTCTTT.

The chain joins TRBV6-2 or TRBV6-3 to TRBJ2-7; TRBD1 matches at 8 bases. Germline CDR1 reads MNHEY; CDR2 reads SVGEGT. This CDR3 is built from 13 residues. The ends lost 4 bases at V and 2 bases at J; junction bases unmatched: 1. In DNA form, the CDR3 reads TGTGCCAGCAGTTGGGGACAGGCCTACGAGCAGTACGTC. Translating gives CASSWGQAYEQYV.

This clonotype was seen only a few times. This CDR3 reads CAFESAADTQYF. The CDR3 nucleotides read TGTGCCTTTGAGTCGGCCGCAGATACGCAGTATTTT. This chain uses TRBV30 with TRBJ2-3; D uncertain. There are 12 residues in the CDR3. The germline V gene has CDR1 GTSNPN and CDR2 SVGIG (reference sequence). V was cut by 7 bases and J by 4 bases, with 12 bases left in between.

This chain connects TRBV23-1 to TRBJ2-1; the D is unclear. TRBV23-1 is recorded as an ORF, its role being uncertain. This CDR3 contains 16 residues. V lost 7 bases to trimming and J lost 0 bases, with 16 bases between them. CDR3 in amino acids: CASTPLRSSSYNEQFF. The CDR3 DNA reads as TGCGCCAGCACCCCCCTGCGGTCTTCCTCCTACAATGAGCAGTTCTTC.

The chain uses TRBV4-1 and TRBJ1-6; no clear D. Germline assignment: CDR1 MGHRA and CDR2 YSYEKL. Trimming pared 1 base from V and 8 bases from J, leaving 12 bases between. The CDR3 spans 15 residues. The DNA for the CDR3 is TGCGCCAGCAGCCAAGCTCCGGGGATGTATTCACCCCTCCACTTT. It yields the protein CASSQAPGMYSPLHF.

The rearrangement uses TRBV7-2 and TRBJ2-2; D possibly matches TRBD1 or TRBD2 (6 bases each). The length of the CDR3 is 15 residues. CDR1 and CDR2 (germline): SGHTA, FQGNSA. Trimming stripped 4 bases from V and 4 bases from J, with 13 bases between. The CDR3 loop reads CASSYRGHGTGELFF. The DNA for the CDR3 is TGTGCCAGCAGCTATCGGGGGCACGGCACCGGGGAGCTGTTTTTT.

The chain uses TRBV7-6 and TRBJ2-2; D not resolved. The CDR3 sequence is 16 residues long. V was pared by 5 bases and J by 3 bases, with 16 bases between. Germline V lookup: CDR1 SGHVS, CDR2 FNYEAQ. The CDR3 is CASSASDPAYTGELFF. The CDR3 bases are TGTGCCAGCAGCGCCTCGGACCCGGCCTACACCGGGGAGCTGTTTTTT. The whole variable domain, remainder taken from reference TRBV7-6 and TRBJ2-2, is GAGVSQSPRYKVTKRGQDVALRCDPISGHVSLYWYRQALGQGPEFLTYFNYEAQQDKSGLPNDRFSAERPEGSISTLTIQRTEQRDSAMYRCASSASDPAYTGELFFGEGSRLTVL.

The chain combines TRBV15 with TRBJ2-7, with D possibly matching TRBD1 (6 bases). The germline V and J ends were trimmed by 5 bases and 4 bases, with 15 bases remaining between them. The CDR3 length is 14 residues. Per germline, CDR1 LNHNV and CDR2 YYDKDF (reference sequence). The CDR3 protein is CATSPTGLHYEQYF. DNA for the CDR3: TGTGCCACCAGCCCAACAGGGTTACATTACGAGCAGTACTTC.

The J gene is TRBJ1-1, the V gene TRBV28; possibly TRBD1 for D (6 bases). The V end lost 4 bases, the J end lost 0 bases, and 12 bases lay between the germline ends. The length of the CDR3 is 15 residues. CDR1 is MDHEN and CDR2 is SYDVKM in the germline V gene. The CDR3 loop is CASSSPGHLNTEAFF. CDR3 bases: TGTGCCAGCAGTTCCCCGGGACACCTGAACACTGAAGCTTTCTTT.

This clonotype has only a few counts. The rearrangement links TRBV4-1 to TRBJ1-1, with D perhaps matching TRBD1 (5 bases). CDR1 and CDR2 from the germline V gene are MGHRA and YSYEKL. This CDR3 is 15 amino acids long. V lost 4 bases and J lost 2, with 14 bases in between. The CDR3 DNA sequence: TGCGCCAGCAGCCTTGAGGACATTAGAAACACTGAAGCTTTCTTT. This encodes CASSLEDIRNTEAFF.